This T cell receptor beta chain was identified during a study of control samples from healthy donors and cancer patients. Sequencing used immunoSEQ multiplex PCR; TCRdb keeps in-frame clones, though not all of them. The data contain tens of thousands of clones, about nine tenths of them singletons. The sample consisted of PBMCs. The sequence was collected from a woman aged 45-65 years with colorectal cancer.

CDR3 coding DNA: TGTGCCAGCAGACTGGGACGTCTGAACACTGAAGCTTTCTTT. Its translation: CASRLGRLNTEAFF. The chain has TRBV6-5 and TRBJ1-1; TRBD1 might be the D (5 bases). V was trimmed by 6 bases and J by 0 bases, leaving 11 bases between them. The germline V gene encodes CDR1 MNHEY and CDR2 SVGAGI. The CDR3 contains 14 residues.